These 10 T cell receptor beta chains share one sample of origin, sequenced in a study of T cell clonotyping in hematopoietic cell transplantation. The protocol was immunoSEQ multiplex PCR, while the TCRdb copy is restricted to in-frame clones and leaves out a portion. This table holds 45,000 or so clones, roughly 80% found once. Time point given: recipient sample about 28 days before transplant, after cytoreduction. This sample comprised peripheral blood mononuclear cells, obtained before stem cell transplant. The receptors were sampled from a man aged 55-75 years with myelodysplastic syndrome. Some clones in this sample may be carry-over from other donors' samples.

The chain has TRBV27 and TRBJ1-6; D is ambiguous. The CDR3 covers 14 residues. V shed 4 bases and J shed 6 bases, with 10 bases lying between them. The germline gives CDR1 MNHEY, CDR2 SMNVEV (reference sequence). DNA for the CDR3: TGTGCCAGCAGTTCCCGCCGGGGTAATTCACCCCTCCACTTT. Translation gives CASSSRRGNSPLHF.

The rearrangement joins TRBV2 to TRBJ1-1; D call uncertain. The CDR3 is made up of 14 amino acids. The germline V gene encodes CDR1 SNHLY and CDR2 FYNNEI. V was cut by 6 bases and J by 3 bases, with 14 bases left in between. Here the CDR3 DNA reads TGTGCCAGCAGCGAGACGGAAGGGTACACTGAAGCTTTCTTT. This encodes CASSETEGYTEAFF. The entire variable domain, with the rest obtained from reference TRBV2 and TRBJ1-1, is as follows: EPEVTQTPSHQVTQMGQEVILRCVPISNHLYFYWYRQILGQKVEFLVSFYNNEISEKSEIFDDQFSVERPDGSNFTLKIRSTKLEDSAMYFCASSETEGYTEAFFGQGTRLTVV.

This chain uses TRBV6-6 with TRBJ1-2; D gene unclear. Germline-derived CDR1 and CDR2 are MNHNY and SVGAGI (reference sequence). Trimming cost V 3 bases and J 5 bases, with 10 bases left between them. CDR3 length: 13 amino acids. This CDR3 reads CASSYLQSYGYTF. DNA of the CDR3: TGTGCCAGCAGTTATTTACAGAGTTATGGCTACACCTTC.

In this sample, this clone turned up once. The CDR3: CASSSDRGGTIYF. DNA of the CDR3: TGTGCCAGCAGCTCGGACAGGGGGGGCACCATATATTTT. This rearrangement joins TRBV5-6 to TRBJ1-3, with 10 nucleotides matching TRBD1. The V gene's germline CDR1 is SGHDT and CDR2 YYEEEE. Unmatched junction bases numbered 3, after V lost 3 bases and J lost 9 bases. The CDR3 is made up of 13 amino acids. Supplemented by reference TRBV5-6 and TRBJ1-3, the full variable domain reads DAGVTQSPTHLIKTRGQQVTLRCSPKSGHDTVSWYQQALGQGPQFIFQYYEEEERQRGNFPDRFSGHQFPNYSSELNVNALLLGDSALYLCASSSDRGGTIYFGEGSWLTVV.

The chain combines TRBV5-6 with TRBJ1-4; D perhaps matches TRBD1 (5 bases). This CDR3 region has 18 residues. V lost 7 bases and J lost 8, with 30 bases in between. From germline, CDR1 is SGHDT and CDR2 YYEEEE. The CDR3 DNA reads as TGTGCCAGCCAGCTTACGCAGCCAAGGGGAATCTATCGAGAAAAACTGTTTTTT. It codes for CASQLTQPRGIYREKLFF. The variable domain in full, completed from reference TRBV5-6 and TRBJ1-4, reads DAGVTQSPTHLIKTRGQQVTLRCSPKSGHDTVSWYQQALGQGPQFIFQYYEEEERQRGNFPDRFSGHQFPNYSSELNVNALLLGDSALYLCASQLTQPRGIYREKLFFGSGTQLSVL.

This clone occurred once. This rearrangement joins TRBV18 to TRBJ2-5; D is perhaps TRBD1 (5 bases). The CDR3 length is 13 residues. V lost 3 bases to trimming and J lost 4 bases, with 9 bases between them. In germline, CDR1 is KGHSH, CDR2 LQKENI. This CDR3 reads CASSPQGRETQYF. The CDR3 nucleotides read TGTGCCAGCTCACCTCAGGGTCGAGAGACCCAGTACTTC.

This chain uses TRBV19 with TRBJ2-2; 7 bases are a match to TRBD1. After removal of 1 base from V and 2 bases from J, the junction contained 1 base not matched to a gene. CDR1 and CDR2 from the germline V gene are LNHDA and SQIVND (reference sequence). CDR3 length: 15 residues. The CDR3 DNA follows: TGTGCCAGTAGTATAGGGGACAGTAACACCGGGGAGCTGTTTTTT. This sequence encodes CASSIGDSNTGELFF.

The V call is TRBV7-2, the J call TRBJ2-7, with TRBD1 matching over 11 bases. V trimming: 5 bases; J trimming: 5 bases; junction bases outside the gene matches: 2. CDR1 is SGHTA and CDR2 is FQGNSA in the germline V gene. The CDR3 has 13 amino acids. The CDR3 DNA follows: TGTGCCAGCAGCCGGGACAGGGGGAACGAGCAGTACTTC. This codes for CASSRDRGNEQYF.

In this sample, this clone turned up a few times. The chain couples TRBV19 to TRBJ1-2, with 9 nucleotides matching TRBD1. The V gene end was trimmed by 4 bases and the J gene end by 8 bases; junction bases not matched to a gene: 5. This CDR3 comprises 13 residues. Germline loops: CDR1 LNHDA, CDR2 SQIVND (reference sequence). CDR3 coding DNA: TGTGCCAGTAGTACTGACAGGGGGGGCGGCTACACCTTC. Encoded protein: CASSTDRGGGYTF. Full variable domain (outside the CDR3, taken from reference TRBV19 and TRBJ1-2): DGGITQSPKYLFRKEGQNVTLSCEQNLNHDAMYWYRQDPGQGLRLIYYSQIVNDFQKGDIAEGYSVSREKKESFPLTVTSAQKNPTAFYLCASSTDRGGGYTFGSGTRLTVV.

The CDR3 DNA reads TGTGCCAGCAGCTTAGAGGGGATCAGGGGGCGCAGGACCGGGGAGCTGTTTTTT. Protein: CASSLEGIRGRRTGELFF. V and J are TRBV7-9 and TRBJ2-2; 8 positions agree with TRBD1. The CDR3 totals 18 residues. The junction had 12 bases not matched to a gene; V was cut back by 1 base and J by 5 bases. Germline V lookup: CDR1 SEHNR, CDR2 FQNEAQ (reference sequence).